This T cell receptor (beta chain) emerged from a study of memory CD4+ T cells and cytomegalovirus serostatus. Regarding the study as a whole: CMV serostatus prediction reached median AUC approximately 0.95, or 0.91 with US-trained model.

The sort gate was single viable CD3+CD4+CD8-CD45RO+ cells for memory CD4+ T cells. Donors' CMV status reflects serum IgG against pp150, pp28, p38, p52. Measured with immunoSEQ multiplex PCR; TCRdb has only the in-frame clones, and not every one. The data hold approximately 47,000 clones, with around four fifths observed a single time. Comment on this clone: The antigen is unknown.

Germline values: CDR1 SGHTA, CDR2 FQGNSA. The V and J ends lost 2 bases and 8 bases respectively, with 15 bases between them. The CDR3 has 14 residues. The source material was memory CD4+ T cells from blood. The rearrangement uses TRBV7-2 and TRBJ1-1; D may be TRBD1 (6 bases). The TCR comes from an adult in good health and CMV-seronegative. CDR3 in amino acids: CASSLIATGREAFF. Here the CDR3 DNA reads TGTGCCAGCAGCTTAATTGCTACAGGGAGAGAAGCTTTCTTT.